Listed below are T cell receptor beta chains from one sample, sequenced in a study of CD8 T cells in ankylosing spondylitis. TCRdb called the 5' RACE reads again in MiXCR, with one record for every CDR3 protein. The sample contains more than 600,000 distinct CDR3 sequences, around a fifth of which appear only once. Sequenced material: blood, either unsorted or a sorted T cell fraction (not recorded which). These receptor sequences come from a male donor with ankylosing spondylitis. CDR3s include the opening cysteine and the closing phenylalanine or tryptophan. A D gene is named only where the DNA matches it firmly. Only part of the rows carry a size: once, few, many, or a class if the clone is expanded.

CDR3 length	clone size	J gene	V gene	D gene	CDR3 DNA	CDR3 protein
16	NA	TRBJ2-7	TRBV7-2	TRBD2	TGTGCCAGCAGCTTAGGAAGGAGGACTAGAGAGCACGAGCAGTACTTC	CASSLGRRTREHEQYF
13	few	TRBJ1-5	TRBV28	NA	TGTGCCAGCAGTTTATGGAGAAATCAGCCCCAGCATTTT	CASSLWRNQPQHF
16	few	TRBJ2-7	TRBV6-1	TRBD2	TGTGCCAGCAGCCTAATGGGGACTAGCGGGACCCACGAGCAGTACTTC	CASSLMGTSGTHEQYF
13	once	TRBJ2-7	TRBV20-1	TRBD1	TGCAGTGCTCAAACGGGACAGGGTTACGAGCAGTACTTC	CSAQTGQGYEQYF
12	few	TRBJ2-7	TRBV7-3	NA	TGTGCCAGCAGCTTAAGTGGCCCCGAGCAGTACTTC	CASSLSGPEQYF
14	NA	TRBJ2-7	TRBV6-1	NA	TGTGCCAGCAGTGAGGGATACGGGTCCTACGAGCAGTACTTC	CASSEGYGSYEQYF
15	NA	TRBJ2-3	TRBV24-1	TRBD2	TGTGCCACCAGCGGCGCGGGAGAAAGCACAGATACGCAGTATTTT	CATSGAGESTDTQYF
16	few	TRBJ1-2	TRBV28	TRBD1	TGTGCCAGCAGTTTACCCCAGGACAGGGCGGCGGGCGGCTACACCTTC	CASSLPQDRAAGGYTF
13	few	TRBJ1-5	TRBV12-3/TRBV12-4	NA	TGTGCCAGCAGTTTGAGCGCCGATCAGCCCCAGCATTTT	CASSLSADQPQHF
18	few	TRBJ2-7	TRBV11-1	TRBD2	TGTGCCAGCAGCGAGGGACTAGCGGGGGTTGGAGGCGAATACGAGCAGTACTTC	CASSEGLAGVGGEYEQYF
17	NA	TRBJ2-2	TRBV7-2	TRBD2	TGTGCCAGCAGCCGTGGACTAGCGGCAATGAACACCGGGGAGCTGTTTTTT	CASSRGLAAMNTGELFF
15	NA	TRBJ1-4	TRBV20-1	NA	TGCAGTGCTAGAGATGGAGGGCAGGGAGGTGAAAAACTGTTTTTT	CSARDGGQGGEKLFF
14	NA	TRBJ2-5	TRBV7-3	NA	TGTGCCAGCAGCTTTCTTCGCGGGGAAGAGACCCAGTACTTC	CASSFLRGEETQYF
14	NA	TRBJ2-1	TRBV20-1	NA	TGCAGTGCTAGAGATAAGGCCTCCTACAATGAGCAGTTCTTC	CSARDKASYNEQFF
15	NA	TRBJ2-1	TRBV2	TRBD2	TGTGCCAGGGGACTAGCGAGTAGCCCTGGAAATGAGCAGTTCTTC	CARGLASSPGNEQFF
16	NA	TRBJ2-5	TRBV24-1	TRBD1	TGTGCCACCAGTGACCCCGGGACAGGGGGTTTGGAGACCCAGTACTTC	CATSDPGTGGLETQYF
13	NA	TRBJ2-7	TRBV20-1	TRBD1	TGCAGTGCTTCCGGGACAGGGCTCTACGAGCAGTACTTC	CSASGTGLYEQYF
11	many	TRBJ2-2	TRBV12-3/TRBV12-4	NA	TGTGCCAGCAGCTACGAGGTGGAGCTGTTTTTT	CASSYEVELFF
16	NA	TRBJ2-1	TRBV15	NA	TGTGCCACCAGCAGGGAGTGGCCGAGCTCCTACAATGAGCAGTTCTTC	CATSREWPSSYNEQFF
16	NA	TRBJ1-6	TRBV5-5	NA	TGTGCCAGCAACGCGCGTGGGGGATCCTATAATTCACCCCTCCACTTT	CASNARGGSYNSPLHF
17	NA	TRBJ2-3	TRBV24-1	TRBD1	TGTGCCACCAGTGATCCAGGGACAGGGGGCTCGTCAGATACGCAGTATTTT	CATSDPGTGGSSDTQYF
13	NA	TRBJ1-1	TRBV6-5	NA	TGTGCCAGCAGTTACTCGAAAGGGCTAGCAGCTTTCTTT	CASSYSKGLAAFF
14	few	TRBJ1-5	TRBV10-3	NA	TGTGCCATCAGCCCGGGGCCGGACAATCAGCCCCAGCATTTT	CAISPGPDNQPQHF
13	NA	TRBJ2-3	TRBV20-1	TRBD2	TGCAGTGCTCGCGGGGGGTTCACAGATACGCAGTATTTT	CSARGGFTDTQYF
18	NA	TRBJ1-6	TRBV3-1	NA	TGTGCCAGCAGACTAAGCGTGGGCCAGACGAGCTATAATTCACCCCTCCACTTT	CASRLSVGQTSYNSPLHF
13	NA	TRBJ1-2	TRBV5-1	NA	TGCGCCAGCAGCCCGGACCCTTCTAGGGGCTACACCTTC	CASSPDPSRGYTF
14	NA	TRBJ1-2	TRBV7-8	TRBD1	TGTGCCAGCAGCTTAAAGGCAGGGGGGTATGGCTACACCTTC	CASSLKAGGYGYTF
15	NA	TRBJ2-2	TRBV21-1	NA	TGTGCCAGCAAGTCAGCTATTTCGAACACCGGGGAGCTGTTTTTT	CASKSAISNTGELFF
15	many	TRBJ1-3	TRBV2	NA	TGTGCCAGCAGTGAGAACAGGGTGTCTGGAAACACCATATATTTT	CASSENRVSGNTIYF